The T cell receptor (beta chain) described here comes from a study of shared clonotypes between healthy human individuals. Study-level information: Per-donor plates numbered three CD4 naive, three CD4 memory, two CD8 naive and one CD8 memory.

Study-wide points: Memory subsets had estimated richness that was generally smaller than that of naive subsets.

The length of the CDR3 is 15 residues. Germline CDR1 reads SGDLS; CDR2 reads YYNGEE. With 0 bases clipped from V and 7 bases from J, the junction kept 6 bases outside the gene matches. Measured with immunoSEQ multiplex PCR; TCRdb has only the in-frame clones, and not every one. The profile covers about 1 million clones, with roughly 70% appearing a single time and around 1.5% taken by the ten largest. Concerning this clone itself: Its antigen is not identified.

The receptor was isolated from a young man in good health. Sequenced input: memory CD4+ T cells sorted from blood. Subset reported: CD45RA-negative fraction. This chain joins TRBV9 and TRBJ2-1; 8 positions match TRBD2. DNA for the CDR3: TGTGCCAGCAGCGTAGCGGGGGGGACCGCGAATGAGCAGTTCTTC. Protein sequence: CASSVAGGTANEQFF.